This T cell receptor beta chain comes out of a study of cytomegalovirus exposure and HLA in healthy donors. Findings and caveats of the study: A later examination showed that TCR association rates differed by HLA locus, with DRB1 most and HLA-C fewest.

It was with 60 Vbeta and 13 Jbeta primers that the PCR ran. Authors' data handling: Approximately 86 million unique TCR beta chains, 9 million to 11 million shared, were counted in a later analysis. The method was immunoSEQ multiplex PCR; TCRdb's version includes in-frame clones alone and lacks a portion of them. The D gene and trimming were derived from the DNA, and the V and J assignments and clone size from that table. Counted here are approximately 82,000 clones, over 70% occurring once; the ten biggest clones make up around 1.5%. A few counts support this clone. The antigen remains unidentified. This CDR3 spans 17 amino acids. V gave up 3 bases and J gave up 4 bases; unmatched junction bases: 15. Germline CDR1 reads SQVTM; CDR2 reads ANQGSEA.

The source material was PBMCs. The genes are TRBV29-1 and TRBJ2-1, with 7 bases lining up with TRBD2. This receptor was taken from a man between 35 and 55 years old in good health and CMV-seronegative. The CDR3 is CSVETGVASGGYNEQFF. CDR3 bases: TGCAGCGTTGAGACGGGGGTGGCTAGCGGTGGGTACAATGAGCAGTTCTTC.